A selection of T cell receptor beta chains follows, all from one sample in a study of T cell responses to AZD1222 COVID-19 vaccine. Measured with immunoSEQ multiplex PCR; TCRdb has only the in-frame clones, and not every one. Found here are approximately 180,000 clones, 85% to 95% of them singletons; the top ten hold 10%. This specimen was peripheral blood, taken on day 0 of AZD1222 vaccination. These receptor sequences come from an adult in good health. Each CDR3 is given with its conserved first and last residue. A D gene is named only where the DNA matches it firmly. A clone size is listed for some rows: how often the clone was seen (once, few, many), or a class if it is expanded.

j_gene	abundance	v_gene	d_gene	CDR3aa	CDR3nt
TRBJ2-1	-	TRBV11-3	-	CASSTIGWRDNEQFF	TGTGCCAGCAGCACAATAGGTTGGAGGGACAATGAGCAGTTCTTC
TRBJ1-2	once	TRBV7-2	-	CASSLDLFYGYTF	TGTGCCAGCAGCTTAGATCTCTTCTATGGCTACACCTTC
TRBJ2-2	-	TRBV7-9	TRBD2	CASSRTSGPTGELFF	TGTGCCAGCAGCCGGACTAGCGGGCCCACCGGGGAGCTGTTTTTT
TRBJ1-1	-	TRBV5-8	-	CASSLGGPNTEAFF	TGTGCCAGCAGCTTGGGGGGTCCGAACACTGAAGCTTTCTTT
TRBJ1-1	-	TRBV6-1	-	CASSELGGVGEAFF	TGTGCCAGCAGTGAACTGGGCGGTGTTGGTGAAGCTTTCTTT
TRBJ2-7	-	TRBV2	TRBD1	CASSEPGQGHIEQYF	TGTGCCAGCAGTGAACCGGGACAGGGGCACATCGAGCAGTACTTC
TRBJ1-4	-	TRBV7-9	-	CASSTQAYTGNEKLFF	TGTGCCAGCAGCACTCAAGCGTACACAGGAAATGAAAAACTGTTTTTT
TRBJ2-1	-	TRBV21-1	-	CASSKFSGRALDNEQFF	TGTGCCAGCAGCAAATTTAGCGGGAGGGCCCTCGACAATGAGCAGTTCTTC
TRBJ1-2	-	TRBV7-8	-	CASSSRFSNYGYTF	TGTGCCAGCAGCTCACGGTTCAGCAACTATGGCTACACCTTC
TRBJ2-3	-	TRBV3-1/TRBV3-2	-	CASSQDGPGGTDTQYF	TGTGCCAGCAGCCAAGATGGTCCAGGAGGGACAGATACGCAGTATTTT
TRBJ1-2	-	TRBV6-2/TRBV6-3	-	CASSYGNSNYGYTF	TGTGCCAGCAGTTACGGGAATTCTAACTATGGCTACACCTTC
TRBJ1-1	-	TRBV29-1	-	CSVRVMGNTEAFF	TGCAGCGTTCGGGTAATGGGGAACACTGAAGCTTTCTTT
TRBJ2-1	-	TRBV10-3	-	CAISELWQDNEQFF	TGTGCCATCAGTGAGTTGTGGCAGGACAATGAGCAGTTCTTC
TRBJ1-6	-	TRBV28	TRBD1	CASRSTGERSPLHF	TGTGCCAGCAGGTCGACAGGGGAACGTTCACCCCTCCACTTT
TRBJ2-7	once	TRBV27	TRBD1	CASRDTGGPAYEQYF	TGTGCCAGCAGAGATACAGGGGGCCCAGCCTACGAGCAGTACTTC
TRBJ2-3	once	TRBV6-1	TRBD2	CASSEEAGLGPQDTQYF	TGTGCCAGCAGTGAAGAGGCGGGACTAGGTCCACAAGATACGCAGTATTTT
TRBJ1-6	-	TRBV28	TRBD1	CASRLNRGGGALHF	TGTGCCAGCAGGCTGAACAGGGGCGGCGGGGCCCTCCACTTT
TRBJ1-1	-	TRBV15	-	CATSREGGLEAFF	TGTGCCACCAGCAGAGAAGGAGGATTAGAAGCTTTCTTT
TRBJ1-2	-	TRBV20-1	-	CSARDRGYTF	TGCAGTGCTAGAGATCGGGGCTACACCTTC
TRBJ2-5	-	TRBV28	-	CASSLGWQETQYF	TGTGCCAGCAGTTTAGGCTGGCAAGAGACCCAGTACTTC
TRBJ1-1	once	TRBV30	-	CAWSVQSRTEAFF	TGTGCCTGGAGTGTACAGAGTCGCACTGAAGCTTTCTTT
TRBJ1-2	-	TRBV28	-	CASSGSGDWISALYGYTF	TGTGCCAGCAGTGGAAGTGGGGATTGGATCAGTGCTCTCTATGGCTACACCTTC
TRBJ1-3	-	TRBV7-8	-	CASSSGRGFSGNTIYF	TGTGCCAGCAGCTCGGGGCGGGGGTTCTCTGGAAACACCATATATTTT
TRBJ1-6	-	TRBV19	-	CASSRLGNSPLHF	TGTGCCAGTAGCCGCCTTGGAAATTCACCCCTCCACTTT
TRBJ2-3	-	TRBV7-2	TRBD2	CASSSRGGTLSTDTQYF	TGTGCCAGCAGCTCAAGGGGAGGGACCCTTAGCACAGATACGCAGTATTTT
TRBJ2-7	-	TRBV4-2	TRBD2	CASSQDSSGRLNEQYF	TGTGCCAGCAGCCAAGATTCTAGCGGGAGACTCAACGAGCAGTACTTC